A single sample is the source of the 10 T cell receptor beta chains below, sequenced in a study of technical replicates of blood from a few donors. TCRdb keeps only in-frame clones here, not all; method: immunoSEQ multiplex PCR. The sample records about 93,000 clones, 95% being singletons. Sequencing was done on a sample of T cells isolated from PBMCs. The source is a human donor in good health.

This sequence joins TRBV28 and TRBJ2-7, with D uncertain. CDR3 length: 15 amino acids. V lost 3 bases and J lost 3, with 15 bases in between. The germline gives CDR1 MDHEN, CDR2 SYDVKM. CDR3 DNA: TGTGCCAGCAGTTTTGGTCCGAGCCCCGTCTACGAGCAGTACTTC. This translates into CASSFGPSPVYEQYF.

The chain has TRBV27 and TRBJ2-7; 15 positions agree with TRBD2. In germline, CDR1 is MNHEY, CDR2 SMNVEV (reference sequence). The CDR3 is 17 amino acids. V was clipped by 1 base and J by 7 bases; unmatched bases: 8. The CDR3 sequence: CASSLWWTSGRAGEQYF. The CDR3 DNA reads TGTGCCAGCAGTTTATGGTGGACTAGCGGGAGGGCGGGGGAGCAGTACTTC.

V usage is TRBV7-9 and J usage is TRBJ2-2, with D perhaps matching TRBD2 (5 bases). Between the trimmed V and J ends, which lost 4 bases and 13 bases, there was a span of 22 bases. Germline V lookup: CDR1 SEHNR, CDR2 FQNEAQ (reference sequence). The CDR3 has 15 residues. In nucleotides, the CDR3 is TGTGCCAGCAGCTGGCCTGGCATTGTCATCGAGGGGCTGTTTTTT. This translates into CASSWPGIVIEGLFF.

This clone was detected once. The V gene is TRBV15, the J gene TRBJ2-1; D may be TRBD2 (7 bases). V dropped 0 bases and J dropped 2 bases, with 11 bases sitting between them. The CDR3 is 16 amino acids. Germline V gene data show CDR1 as LNHNV and CDR2 as YYDKDF (reference sequence). Here the CDR3 DNA reads TGTGCCACCAGCAGAGATCTGGGGGGGCCCTACAATGAGCAGTTCTTC. It encodes CATSRDLGGPYNEQFF.

The chain has TRBV6-4 and TRBJ2-3, with TRBD2 matching 14 bases. The junction had 3 bases not matched to a gene; V was cut back by 0 bases and J by 4 bases. CDR1 and CDR2 (germline): MRHNA, SNTAGT. The CDR3 extends over 17 amino acids. CDR3 residues: CASSDSTSGGAPDTQYF. The CDR3 coding sequence is TGTGCCAGCAGTGACTCGACTAGCGGGGGGGCCCCAGATACGCAGTATTTT.

This chain links TRBV4-1 with TRBJ1-2; D not certain. The V gene's germline CDR1 is MGHRA and CDR2 YSYEKL. This CDR3 region has 14 residues. Trimming took off 2 bases at V and 6 bases at J, with 13 bases between the two ends. The CDR3 nucleotides read TGCGCCAGCAGCCAAAATGAGGGTTGGAATGGCTACACCTTC. Residues: CASSQNEGWNGYTF.

The chain couples TRBV29-1 to TRBJ2-7; TRBD2 matches 10 bases. V dropped 5 bases and J dropped 3; count of bases not matched to a gene: 4. The germline V gene encodes CDR1 SQVTM and CDR2 ANQGSEA. CDR3 length: 13 residues. The CDR3 protein is CSVLGTSDYEQYF. Here the CDR3 DNA reads TGCAGCGTTCTCGGGACTAGCGACTACGAGCAGTACTTC.

The rearrangement uses TRBV4-1 and TRBJ1-3; D is uncertain. In germline, CDR1 is MGHRA, CDR2 YSYEKL. CDR3 size: 17 residues. V shed 1 base and J shed 0 bases, with 13 bases lying between them. This CDR3 reads CASSQVTAGGSGNTIYF. The CDR3, as DNA: TGCGCCAGCAGCCAAGTCACTGCGGGAGGCTCTGGAAACACCATATATTTT.

The chain is built from TRBV7-9 and TRBJ1-1; D might be TRBD1 (5 bases). This CDR3 has 15 amino acids. Trimming left V 3 bases short and J 3 bases short, with 14 bases between. Germline V lookup: CDR1 SEHNR, CDR2 FQNEAQ (reference sequence). Here the CDR3 reads CASSLGEGLDTEAFF. The DNA of the CDR3 is TGTGCCAGCAGCTTGGGGGAGGGATTGGACACTGAAGCTTTCTTT.

CDR3 DNA sequence: TGTGCCAGTAGAGAGGGGGGGGCGACTGAAGCTTTCTTT. Translation: CASREGGATEAFF. J is TRBJ1-1 and V is TRBV19; D possibly corresponds to TRBD1 (6 bases). V was trimmed by 6 bases and J by 5 bases, leaving 13 bases between them. Germline V gives CDR1 LNHDA, CDR2 SQIVND (reference sequence). The CDR3 has 13 residues.